The clone carrying this TCR beta chain has a count of ten or more. Its antigen remains unidentified. The data were taken from a study of T cell repertoires in cytomegalovirus infection. Study in general: An indication of both CMV infection and matching HLA type came from public TCR beta signatures. Findings of the study overall: Across the ex vivo response, the dominant clonotypes were HLA-C-restricted CMV-specific TCR beta clonotypes. Frequencies of public TCR beta families were cumulated, and this identified carriers of CMV plus the relevant HLA.

V lost 3 bases and J 0 bases, leaving 9 bases between the germline ends. This CDR3 has 15 amino acids. Germline values: CDR1 MDHEN, CDR2 SYDVKM. Each CDR3 protein gets one entry after TCRdb re-called the reads with MiXCR. The data contain 400,000 to 550,000 distinct CDR3 sequences, about 11% of them seen just once; the ten biggest clones take up roughly 10%. The source material was PBMCs. The receptor was derived from a human donor in good health (CMV status not recorded). Some clones in this sample may be carry-over from other donors' samples. The V gene is TRBV28, the J gene TRBJ1-3; D gene unclear. As DNA, the CDR3 is TGTGCCAGCAGTTTCCCACTCGGCTCTGGAAACACCATATATTTT. Translation gives CASSFPLGSGNTIYF.